The rows below give T cell receptor beta chains drawn from one sample of a study of blood T cell repertoires in COVID-19. Here immunoSEQ multiplex PCR was the method, and the copy in TCRdb shows in-frame clones only, minus some. Of approximately 180,000 clones in the sample, more than 75% were seen once. Sequencing used peripheral blood. The receptors were sampled from a person in their 70s with COVID-19, enrolled during active disease. The CDR3 runs from the conserved cysteine through the conserved F or W.

>16|TRBV5-5|TRBJ2-1
CASSLGAGGLSNEQFF
>14|TRBV10-3|TRBJ2-1
CAIRAQREGNEQFF
>15|TRBV6-5|TRBJ2-2
CASRTTQRVTGELFF
>14|TRBV2|TRBJ2-5
CASSVSGQEETQYF
>15|TRBV7-2|TRBJ2-1
CASSRASGRQNEQFF
>14|TRBV6-5|TRBJ1-1
CASSYGGRNTEAFF
>15|TRBV19|TRBJ2-2
CASSPNRVNTGELFF
>17|TRBV3-1/TRBV3-2|TRBJ2-5
CASSQTDGTGGKETQYF
>14|TRBV29-1|TRBJ2-7
CSVNNRASIHEQYF
>15|TRBV7-2|TRBJ2-7
CASSLNRGTNYEQYF
>16|TRBV6-2/TRBV6-3|TRBJ2-1
CASSSSGSVLIHEQFF
>12|TRBV27|TRBJ2-6
CASGPGANVLTF
>14|TRBV7-6|TRBJ1-2
CASSRATGNDGYTF
>15|TRBV5-4|TRBJ1-5
CASSRGTDSNQPQHF
>13|TRBV23-1|TRBJ1-2
CASKDRGSGGYTF
>16|TRBV6-5|TRBJ1-5
CASSYQTPGSNQPQHF
>21|TRBV19|TRBJ1-5
CASSMTWTPARTRNSNQPQHF
>16|TRBV19|TRBJ2-1
CASSIGLAGVGGEQFF
>9|TRBV19|TRBJ2-7
CAARASGNF
>13|TRBV29-1|TRBJ2-3
CSVEELRGDTQYF
>14|TRBV6-5|TRBJ2-2
CASSPARSTGELFF
>16|TRBV10-3|TRBJ1-4
CAIRKRRDSKDEKLFF
>11|TRBV6-7|TRBJ1-5
CASSPGQPQHF
>15|TRBV7-8|TRBJ2-2
CASSSSGTGTGELFF
>13|TRBV2|TRBJ2-2
CASGALGTGELFF
>14|TRBV6-2/TRBV6-3|TRBJ1-5
CASSYLGGGQPQHF
>15|TRBV11-3|TRBJ2-7
CASSELPGQGSEQYF
>15|TRBV11-2|TRBJ2-1
CASSLGTGAMDEQFF
>16|TRBV6-5|TRBJ1-6
CASSSRRTGGHSPLHF
>15|TRBV29-1|TRBJ1-1
CSVLGGTAIGTEAFF
>17|TRBV6-6|TRBJ2-3
CASSRQRGAGGTDTQYF
>14|TRBV25-1|TRBJ1-2
CASSPYGGNYGYTF
>16|TRBV3-1/TRBV3-2|TRBJ1-1
CASSPPSPGINTEAFF
>13|TRBV7-2|TRBJ2-3
CASSLEGTDTQYF
>15|TRBV12-5|TRBJ1-2
CASAEGQGTPYGYTF
>14|TRBV5-6|TRBJ1-2
CASSLGQGRYGYTF
>16|TRBV5-1|TRBJ2-2
CASSPATASNTGELFF
>12|TRBV6-2/TRBV6-3|TRBJ2-3
CASSYSGSAQYF